The 30 T cell receptor beta chains below come from one sample, sequenced in a study of OX40 agonist ivuxolimab in advanced cancers. Produced via immunoSEQ multiplex PCR; TCRdb's table is partial and in-frame only. The sample includes 35,000 to 40,000 clones, roughly 82% of them seen just once. The specimen comprised CD4+ or CD8+ T cells sorted from blood, sampled in a trial of the OX40 agonist ivuxolimab. The receptors were gathered from an adult with an advanced solid tumor such as melanoma, head and neck, liver or kidney cancer.

This chain connects TRBV7-6 to TRBJ2-5, with 10 bases fitting TRBD2. The DNA end is more similar to TRBJ2-7, so the J call may be wrong. CDR1 is SGHVS, CDR2 FNYEAQ, per germline. The CDR3 length is 20 residues. The CDR3 DNA is TGTGCCAGCAGCTCTAGCCGGGGGCAGTCTACTAGCGGGAAATCCTACGAGCAGTACTTC. This translates into CASSSSRGQSTSGKSYEQYF.

The V and J genes are TRBV30 and TRBJ2-7; no reliable D call. The CDR3 runs to 13 residues. The V and J ends lost 2 bases and 5 bases respectively, with 13 bases between them. Germline CDR1 GTSNPN, CDR2 SVGIG (reference sequence). The CDR3 region has the DNA TGTGCCTGGAGTCCCGACACTGGGGACGAGCAGTACTTC. Amino acid sequence: CAWSPDTGDEQYF.

The chain recombines TRBV15 with TRBJ2-7; D is ambiguous. V dropped 0 bases and J dropped 2 bases, with 11 bases sitting between them. CDR3 length equals 15 residues. Germline CDR1 LNHNV, CDR2 YYDKDF (reference sequence). In DNA form, the CDR3 reads TGTGCCACCAGCAGAGATCGGCAGGACCCCTACGAGCAGTACTTC. Translated, it gives CATSRDRQDPYEQYF.

This clone turned up a few times. The chain has TRBV18 and TRBJ2-6; weak D call: TRBD2 (5 bases). CDR3 length equals 15 residues. Germline assignment: CDR1 KGHSH and CDR2 LQKENI. Trimming took off 2 bases at V and 1 base at J, with 6 bases between the two ends. The CDR3 loop reads CASSPGGSGANVLTF. The CDR3, as DNA: TGTGCCAGCTCACCAGGAGGATCTGGGGCCAACGTCCTGACTTTC.

The V call is TRBV7-8, the J call TRBJ1-3; D is unclear. This CDR3 region has 16 residues. Germline V gives CDR1 SGHVS, CDR2 FQNEAQ. Trimming removed 4 bases from V and 0 bases from J, with 13 bases in between. CDR3 region: CASSSLWGLSGNTIYF. The CDR3 nucleotides read TGTGCCAGCAGCTCCCTGTGGGGTCTCTCTGGAAACACCATATATTTT.

This chain connects TRBV5-6 to TRBJ1-1; the D gene is possibly TRBD1 (5 bases). The CDR3 has 11 amino acids. The germline V gene has CDR1 SGHDT and CDR2 YYEEEE. The V and J ends lost 2 bases and 11 bases respectively, with 10 bases between them. CDR3 loop: CASSLGGVAFF. CDR3 DNA sequence: TGTGCCAGCAGCTTAGGAGGGGTGGCTTTCTTT.

The V and J genes are TRBV30 and TRBJ2-7; D is possibly TRBD1 (5 bases). This CDR3 comprises 17 residues. CDR1 is GTSNPN and CDR2 is SVGIG in the germline V gene (reference sequence). V gave up 0 bases and J gave up 6 bases, with 24 bases separating them. The CDR3: CAWSVQVSATVPREQYF. The DNA of the CDR3 is TGTGCCTGGAGTGTACAGGTCTCGGCGACAGTCCCTCGCGAGCAGTACTTC.

V and J are TRBV18 and TRBJ1-1; the D gene is possibly TRBD1 (6 bases). Germline CDR1 is KGHSH and CDR2 is LQKENI. Trimming shortened V by 3 bases and J by 0 bases, and 11 bases separated the two germline ends. This CDR3 has 15 amino acids. CDR3 coding DNA: TGTGCCAGCTCACCCGACAGGACCATGAACACTGAAGCTTTCTTT. Residues: CASSPDRTMNTEAFF.

The genes are TRBV9 and TRBJ2-7; D uncertain. The germline V gene encodes CDR1 SGDLS and CDR2 YYNGEE. V lost 4 bases to trimming and J lost 4 bases, with 18 bases between them. The CDR3 covers 15 residues. The CDR3 DNA reads TGTGCCAGCAGCCCTTCCGGAACCCGAGGATACGAGCAGTACTTC. Residues: CASSPSGTRGYEQYF.

The gene calls are TRBV6-1 and TRBJ1-2; D gene ambiguous. Germline CDR1 is MNHNS and CDR2 is SASEGT. The CDR3 spans 15 residues. The V gene lost 2 bases and the J gene lost 1 base, with 11 bases spanning the gap. DNA for the CDR3: TGTGCCAGCAGTGAAACGGGAATAGTTAACTATGGCTACACCTTC. Amino acid sequence: CASSETGIVNYGYTF.

The table lists this clone with a count of one. This chain uses TRBV7-9 with TRBJ1-1; TRBD1 is a possible D gene (6 bases). This CDR3 has 15 residues. Between the trimmed V and J ends, which lost 5 bases and 3 bases, there was a span of 16 bases. Germline-derived CDR1 and CDR2 are SEHNR and FQNEAQ (reference sequence). The CDR3 DNA reads as TGTGCCAGCAGCCTAAAAATGGCAGGGGACACTGAAGCTTTCTTT. Translating it yields CASSLKMAGDTEAFF.

The chain uses TRBV7-3 and TRBJ2-7, with D possibly being TRBD2 (5 bases). CDR1 is SGHTA, CDR2 FQGTGA, per germline. This CDR3 has 13 residues. V was clipped by 2 bases and J by 6 bases, with 11 bases between them. The CDR3: CASSLVAEGEQYF. Written as DNA, the CDR3 is TGTGCCAGCAGCTTAGTAGCCGAGGGCGAGCAGTACTTC.

The genes are TRBV5-6 and TRBJ2-7, with a possible D match to TRBD2 (5 bases). This CDR3 is 14 amino acids long. Germline values: CDR1 SGHDT, CDR2 YYEEEE. The germline V and J ends were trimmed by 1 base and 4 bases, with 12 bases remaining between them. For the CDR3, the DNA is TGTGCCAGCAGCTTGAGAGGGCCGTCTTACGAGCAGTACTTC. Translating it yields CASSLRGPSYEQYF.

This clone was detected only once. The chain recombines TRBV30 with TRBJ1-2, with 11 bases aligning to TRBD1. The V gene's germline CDR1 is GTSNPN and CDR2 SVGIG (reference sequence). The CDR3 consists of 15 residues. V gave up 0 bases and J gave up 4 bases; unmatched junction bases: 4. Here the CDR3 DNA reads TGTGCCTGGAGTGTTGCCGGGACAGGGGGCTATGGCTACACCTTC. Translated: CAWSVAGTGGYGYTF.

The chain links TRBV6-5 to TRBJ1-1, with D uncertain. The germline gives CDR1 MNHEY, CDR2 SVGAGI. The ends were cut back, 5 bases at V and 5 bases at J, with 12 bases in the middle. CDR3 length: 13 residues. The CDR3 sequence: CASSPTLGTEAFF. CDR3 DNA sequence: TGTGCCAGCAGTCCAACCTTGGGAACTGAAGCTTTCTTT.

In DNA form, the CDR3 reads TGTGCCAGCAGCTTCGCCGGGACAATCAATGAGCAGTTCTTC. Amino acids: CASSFAGTINEQFF. This chain joins TRBV11-3 and TRBJ2-1; D is perhaps TRBD1 (6 bases). V shed 3 bases and J shed 6 bases, with 12 bases lying between them. Germline loops: CDR1 SGHNT, CDR2 YENEEA. There are 14 residues in the CDR3.

The chain has TRBV30 and TRBJ1-4; D is ambiguous. CDR1 is GTSNPN and CDR2 is SVGIG in the germline V gene (reference sequence). The CDR3 sequence is 12 residues long. V lost 2 bases to trimming and J lost 7 bases, with 8 bases between them. In DNA, the CDR3 is TGTGCCTGGAGTACGTCAGTTGAAAAACTGTTTTTT. This codes for CAWSTSVEKLFF.

The chain carries TRBV2 and TRBJ1-3; D uncertain. Germline CDR1 SNHLY, CDR2 FYNNEI. This CDR3 has 15 amino acids. V was clipped by 5 bases and J by 1 base, with 12 bases between them. CDR3 protein: CASSFISRSGNTIYF. The CDR3 nucleotides are TGTGCCAGCAGTTTTATTTCACGGTCTGGAAACACCATATATTTT. Full variable domain (missing parts from reference TRBV2 and TRBJ1-3): EPEVTQTPSHQVTQMGQEVILRCVPISNHLYFYWYRQILGQKVEFLVSFYNNEISEKSEIFDDQFSVERPDGSNFTLKIRSTKLEDSAMYFCASSFISRSGNTIYFGEGSWLTVV.

This chain links TRBV7-3 with TRBJ2-7; no reliable D call. Germline assignment: CDR1 SGHTA and CDR2 FQGTGA. This CDR3 has 13 residues. With 5 bases removed from V and 6 bases from J, the gap between germline ends came to 14 bases. The CDR3 DNA reads TGTGCCAGCAGCCCCGGAGTGTCCGGCGAGCAGTACTTC. As protein: CASSPGVSGEQYF.

The chain has TRBV2 and TRBJ2-2; the match to TRBD2 covers 12 bases. CDR3 size: 15 residues. Germline loops: CDR1 SNHLY, CDR2 FYNNEI. V lost 7 bases, J lost 6 bases, and 6 bases stayed unmatched. The CDR3 protein is CASTPTSGSSGELFF. CDR3 in DNA: TGTGCCAGCACCCCGACTAGCGGGAGTTCCGGGGAGCTGTTTTTT. The full variable domain, rest sourced from reference TRBV2 and TRBJ2-2, is EPEVTQTPSHQVTQMGQEVILRCVPISNHLYFYWYRQILGQKVEFLVSFYNNEISEKSEIFDDQFSVERPDGSNFTLKIRSTKLEDSAMYFCASTPTSGSSGELFFGEGSRLTVL.

The gene calls are TRBV27 and TRBJ2-6, with no clear D. The CDR3 contains 15 residues. Germline V gives CDR1 MNHEY, CDR2 SMNVEV (reference sequence). V was cut by 6 bases and J by 0 bases, with 9 bases left in between. The CDR3 spells CASSLGSSGANVLTF. The DNA for the CDR3 is TGTGCCAGCAGCCTCGGAAGCTCTGGGGCCAACGTCCTGACTTTC.

V is TRBV18 and J is TRBJ2-5; 8 bases are shared with TRBD1. The V and J ends lost 4 bases and 3 bases, in that order; junction bases with no gene match: 7. Germline assignment: CDR1 KGHSH and CDR2 LQKENI. The CDR3 length is 15 residues. The CDR3 region has the DNA TGTGCCAGCTCACTATCCTGGACAGGGAAAGAGACCCAGTACTTC. The encoded protein is CASSLSWTGKETQYF.

This rearrangement joins TRBV5-4 to TRBJ2-7, with 11 bases aligning to TRBD2. The CDR3 covers 18 residues. Trimming removed 4 bases from V and 0 bases from J; junction bases left unmatched: 12. Germline values: CDR1 SGHNT, CDR2 YYREEE (reference sequence). The CDR3 here is CASSPGTSGFRISYEQYF. The CDR3, as DNA: TGTGCCAGCAGCCCCGGGACTAGCGGCTTCCGTATCTCCTACGAGCAGTACTTC. The full variable domain, completed using reference TRBV5-4 and TRBJ2-7, is ETGVTQSPTHLIKTRGQQVTLRCSSQSGHNTVSWYQQALGQGPQFIFQYYREEENGRGNFPPRFSGLQFPNYSSELNVNALELDDSALYLCASSPGTSGFRISYEQYFGPGTRLTVT.

This clone has just a few counts. The chain is built from TRBV18 and TRBJ2-7, with D maybe TRBD2 (5 bases). V dropped 5 bases and J dropped 3 bases, with 8 bases sitting between them. CDR1 is KGHSH and CDR2 is LQKENI in the germline V gene. The CDR3 contains 12 residues. The CDR3 loop is CASSELGYEQYF. CDR3 in DNA: TGTGCCAGCTCAGAACTAGGCTACGAGCAGTACTTC.

J is TRBJ2-2 and V is TRBV5-4; D gene uncertain. The CDR3 spans 16 residues. The V gene lost 4 bases and the J gene lost 4 bases, with 17 bases spanning the gap. Per the germline V gene, CDR1 is SGHNT and CDR2 is YYREEE (reference sequence). The CDR3 reads CASSPRLGSSTGELFF. DNA for the CDR3: TGTGCCAGCAGCCCCCGGCTCGGTTCTAGCACCGGGGAGCTGTTTTTT.

V gene TRBV29-1 combines with J gene TRBJ2-3, with D possibly matching TRBD1 (5 bases). The CDR3 covers 13 residues. V was trimmed by 3 bases and J by 5 bases, leaving 12 bases between them. CDR1 is SQVTM, CDR2 ANQGSEA, per germline. As DNA, the CDR3 is TGCAGCGTTGAGTCAGGGATCGGAGATACGCAGTATTTT. It codes for CSVESGIGDTQYF.

The chain joins TRBV10-3 to TRBJ1-3; D uncertain. The CDR3 extends over 13 amino acids. The V end lost 6 bases, the J end lost 0 bases, and 6 bases lay between the germline ends. In germline, CDR1 is ENHRY, CDR2 SYGVKD. Here the CDR3 reads CAIRPGSGNTIYF. The CDR3 region has the DNA TGTGCCATCAGGCCCGGCTCTGGAAACACCATATATTTT.

The rearrangement joins TRBV11-1 to TRBJ2-7, with 7 bases matching TRBD1. Germline V gene sequence: CDR1 SGHAT, CDR2 FQDESV (reference sequence). V shed 2 bases, J shed 0 bases, and the junction held 4 bases outside the gene matches. This CDR3 contains 15 residues. CDR3 region: CASSLSTGSSYEQYF. The CDR3 nucleotides are TGTGCCAGCAGCTTATCGACAGGGAGCTCCTACGAGCAGTACTTC.

The chain uses TRBV19 and TRBJ2-1, with 8 positions matching TRBD2. CDR3 length: 15 residues. Trimming removed 7 bases from V and 0 bases from J; junction bases left unmatched: 5. CDR1 and CDR2 from the germline V gene are LNHDA and SQIVND (reference sequence). CDR3 sequence: CASKAGVFSYNEQFF. Here the CDR3 DNA reads TGTGCCAGTAAAGCGGGGGTATTCTCCTACAATGAGCAGTTCTTC.

The V and J genes are TRBV2 and TRBJ2-3; 11 positions agree with TRBD2. Trimming cost V 7 bases and J 0 bases; bases outside gene matches: 15. The CDR3 consists of 19 residues. Germline values: CDR1 SNHLY, CDR2 FYNNEI. The CDR3 region has the DNA TGTGCCAGCATCACACCATACCCCACTAGCGGGGGAAGCACAGATACGCAGTATTTT. Translated, it gives CASITPYPTSGGSTDTQYF. Drawing the rest from reference TRBV2 and TRBJ2-3, the complete variable domain is EPEVTQTPSHQVTQMGQEVILRCVPISNHLYFYWYRQILGQKVEFLVSFYNNEISEKSEIFDDQFSVERPDGSNFTLKIRSTKLEDSAMYFCASITPYPTSGGSTDTQYFGPGTRLTVL.